The 27 T cell receptor beta chains presented below share a single source sample, sequenced in a study of CD8 T cells in ankylosing spondylitis. Notes on the study in general: Characteristic, it appeared, of ankylosing spondylitis blood was a TCR beta motif of several highly homologous variants.

Using its own MiXCR run on the 5' RACE reads, TCRdb lists one record per CDR3 protein. Of roughly 440,000 distinct CDR3 sequences in the sample, about 15% were seen once. Their recognized antigens are unknown. Sequencing was carried out using blood, either unsorted or a sorted T cell fraction (not recorded which). The source is a male donor with ankylosing spondylitis.

Many counts were recorded for this clonotype. V is TRBV11-3 and J is TRBJ1-3; TRBD1 agrees at 10 bases. The length of the CDR3 is 17 residues. Germline CDR1 reads SGHNT; CDR2 reads YENEEA. Trimming took 6 bases from V and 2 from J; bases not matched to a gene: 10. The CDR3 DNA sequence: TGTGCCAGCAGTTTCACGGGGACAGGGGCAACTGGAAACACCATATATTTT. It yields the protein CASSFTGTGATGNTIYF.

This clonotype appeared many times. The V gene is TRBV12-3 or TRBV12-4, the J gene TRBJ1-1; TRBD1 aligns across 7 bases. The junction had 6 bases not matched to a gene; V was cut back by 3 bases and J by 8 bases. The CDR3 runs to 13 residues. DNA of the CDR3: TGTGCCAGCAGTTTTGACAGGGTTCGAGAAGCTTTCTTT. It is translated as CASSFDRVREAFF.

This clonotype was picked up a small number of times. The chain links TRBV14 to TRBJ2-3, with TRBD2 matching 12 bases. Losses at the gene ends were 7 bases for V and 3 bases for J; bases not matched to a gene: 5. CDR3 length: 15 amino acids. The V gene's germline CDR1 is SGHDN and CDR2 FVKESK. The CDR3 coding sequence is TGTGCCAGCAAACAAGGACTAGCGGGGACAGATACGCAGTATTTT. It encodes CASKQGLAGTDTQYF. The full variable domain, with the rest looked up from reference TRBV14 and TRBJ2-3, is EAGVTQFPSHSVIEKGQTVTLRCDPISGHDNLYWYRRVMGKEIKFLLHFVKESKQDESGMPNNRFLAERTGGTYSTLKVQPAELEDSGVYFCASKQGLAGTDTQYFGPGTRLTVL.

The rearrangement joins TRBV7-2 to TRBJ2-7, with a tentative D call TRBD2 (5 bases). Per germline, CDR1 SGHTA and CDR2 FQGNSA. The CDR3 consists of 14 residues. With 5 bases removed from V and 5 bases from J, the gap between germline ends came to 16 bases. CDR3 amino acids: CASSRGGGFHEQYF. DNA for the CDR3: TGTGCCAGCAGCCGAGGTGGAGGATTCCACGAGCAGTACTTC. Full variable domain (rest looked up from reference TRBV7-2 and TRBJ2-7): GAGVSQSPSNKVTEKGKDVELRCDPISGHTALYWYRQSLGQGLEFLIYFQGNSAPDKSGLPSDRFSAERTGGSVSTLTIQRTQQEDSAVYLCASSRGGGFHEQYFGPGTRLTVT.

The chain links TRBV6-2 or TRBV6-3 to TRBJ2-3; the D call may be TRBD1 or TRBD2 (5 bases each). CDR1 and CDR2 (germline): MNHEY, SVGEGT. The V and J ends lost 2 bases and 4 bases respectively, with 13 bases between them. The CDR3 is 15 residues long. CDR3 coding DNA: TGTGCCAGCAGTTACCTTGGGGGATCGGCAGATACGCAGTATTTT. Amino acid sequence: CASSYLGGSADTQYF.

This clonotype was counted a few times. The chain joins TRBV20-1 to TRBJ2-3, with D perhaps being TRBD1 or TRBD2 (5 bases each). V was pared by 5 bases and J by 1 base, with 16 bases between. This CDR3 region has 15 residues. Germline V gene sequence: CDR1 DFQATT, CDR2 SNEGSKA (reference sequence). The CDR3 DNA reads as TGCAGTGCTCCACGACGGGACGAACGCACAGATACGCAGTATTTT. Its protein is CSAPRRDERTDTQYF.

The chain combines TRBV11-2 with TRBJ1-1; D call uncertain. The length of the CDR3 is 13 residues. Germline V CDR1 and CDR2: SGHAT, FQNNGV. The germline V and J ends were trimmed by 6 bases and 0 bases, with 8 bases remaining between them. The CDR3 sequence is CASRLVVNTEAFF. Written as DNA, the CDR3 is TGTGCCAGCAGGCTGGTGGTGAACACTGAAGCTTTCTTT.

J is TRBJ2-7 and V is TRBV5-1; 7 positions match TRBD2. J lost 4 bases, V lost 7 bases, and 17 bases had no gene match. The germline V gene encodes CDR1 SGHRS and CDR2 YFSETQ. The CDR3 runs to 16 residues. CDR3 loop: CASPFRPGLPRYEQYF. In DNA, the CDR3 is TGCGCCAGCCCTTTTCGACCGGGACTACCTCGTTACGAGCAGTACTTC.

This clonotype appeared a few times. The gene calls are TRBV18 and TRBJ2-1; TRBD2 aligns across 15 bases. The CDR3 runs to 16 residues. Germline CDR1 is KGHSH and CDR2 is LQKENI. J was trimmed by 7 bases and V by 6 bases; bases with no gene match: 7. The CDR3 spells CASSTRTSGRVNEQFF. CDR3 in DNA: TGTGCCAGCTCGACTAGGACTAGCGGGAGGGTAAATGAGCAGTTCTTC. Complete variable domain (other parts from reference TRBV18 and TRBJ2-1): NAGVMQNPRHLVRRRGQEARLRCSPMKGHSHVYWYRQLPEEGLKFMVYLQKENIIDESGMPKERFSAEFPKEGPSILRIQQVVRGDSAAYFCASSTRTSGRVNEQFFGPGTRLTVL.

This clonotype was recorded many times. This rearrangement joins TRBV29-1 to TRBJ2-7, with D perhaps matching TRBD2 (5 bases). Germline CDR1 SQVTM, CDR2 ANQGSEA. Trimming cost V 5 bases and J 0 bases, with 11 bases left between them. The CDR3 has 13 residues. In DNA form, the CDR3 reads TGCAGCGTTCGGAGGTTAAGCTCCTACGAGCAGTACTTC. This translates into CSVRRLSSYEQYF.

The table lists this clonotype with many counts. The chain combines TRBV6-2 or TRBV6-3 with TRBJ2-7; TRBD2 matches at 9 bases. The V and J ends lost 7 bases and 4 bases, in that order; junction bases with no gene match: 5. The CDR3 runs 13 residues. The V gene's germline CDR1 is MNHEY and CDR2 SVGEGT. CDR3 sequence reads: CASKSSGRYEQYF. The CDR3 DNA follows: TGTGCCAGCAAAAGTAGCGGGAGATACGAGCAGTACTTC.

The rearrangement joins TRBV6-1 to TRBJ1-2, with D possibly being TRBD1 (5 bases). Between the trimmed V and J ends, which lost 5 bases and 1 base, there was a span of 14 bases. Per germline, CDR1 MNHNS and CDR2 SASEGT. The CDR3 length is 15 residues. The CDR3 is CASSIGTALNYGYTF. The CDR3 nucleotides are TGTGCCAGCAGTATTGGGACGGCACTTAACTATGGCTACACCTTC.

The V call is TRBV28, the J call TRBJ2-7; 7 bases map to TRBD2. This CDR3 region has 14 residues. Trimming removed 8 bases from V and 2 bases from J; junction bases left unmatched: 9. Germline V CDR1 and CDR2: MDHEN, SYDVKM. This chain's CDR3 is CASGPSGTAYEQYF. In DNA form, the CDR3 reads TGTGCCAGCGGCCCGAGCGGGACCGCCTACGAGCAGTACTTC.

The chain joins TRBV12-5 to TRBJ2-3, with 10 bases lining up with TRBD1. The germline gives CDR1 LGHNT, CDR2 FRNRAP. With 3 bases clipped from V and 4 bases from J, the junction kept 4 bases outside the gene matches. The length of the CDR3 is 15 residues. CDR3 sequence reads: CASGFGDRGADTQYF. CDR3 nucleotides: TGTGCTAGTGGTTTCGGGGACAGGGGTGCAGATACGCAGTATTTT.

This clonotype occurred a few times. This sequence joins TRBV6-2 or TRBV6-3 and TRBJ2-2; 10 positions match TRBD2. V lost 10 bases, J lost 1 base, and 3 bases stayed unmatched. In germline, CDR1 is MNHEY, CDR2 SVGEGT. The CDR3 has 14 residues. The CDR3 coding sequence is TGTGCCATCAGGACTAGCGGGAACACCGGGGAGCTGTTTTTT. Translation gives CAIRTSGNTGELFF.

V usage is TRBV6-1 and J usage is TRBJ1-5, with D unclear. Per germline, CDR1 MNHNS and CDR2 SASEGT. The CDR3 sequence is 14 residues long. The V end lost 3 bases, the J end lost 2 bases, and 8 bases lay between the germline ends. CDR3 bases: TGTGCCAGCAGTGAGGCAGGCCGCAATCAGCCCCAGCATTTT. Amino acids: CASSEAGRNQPQHF.

This clonotype was counted at least ten times. This chain links TRBV11-2 with TRBJ1-3; D gene unclear. The germline V and J ends were trimmed by 0 bases and 2 bases, with 8 bases remaining between them. This CDR3 has 15 amino acids. Germline CDR1 reads SGHAT; CDR2 reads FQNNGV. The CDR3, as DNA: TGTGCCAGCAGCTTAGATTGGTTGGCTGGAAACACCATATATTTT. It codes for CASSLDWLAGNTIYF.

With regard to this clonotype: One end of the junction does not line up with germline, which may come from a read error. V and J are TRBV7-7 and TRBJ2-2; no reliable D call. The CDR3 covers 14 residues. Germline-derived CDR1 and CDR2 are SSHAT and FNYEAQ (reference sequence). CDR3 amino acids: CASSPSSLDGELFF. In nucleotides, the CDR3 is TGTGCTAGCAGCCCATCGTCGTTGGACGGGGAGCTGTTTTTT.

The rearrangement joins TRBV12-3 or TRBV12-4 to TRBJ2-1, with D unclear. V lost 2 bases, J lost 0 bases, and 8 bases lay in between. The length of the CDR3 is 15 residues. Here the CDR3 reads CASSLSPPSYNEQFF. The CDR3 nucleotides are TGTGCCAGCAGTTTAAGTCCTCCCTCCTACAATGAGCAGTTCTTC.

This clonotype was counted many times. V gene TRBV12-3 or TRBV12-4 combines with J gene TRBJ2-1; 8 bases line up with TRBD2. The ends lost 2 bases at V and 7 bases at J; junction bases unmatched: 4. The CDR3 runs 14 residues. The CDR3 spells CASSLMGGGNEQFF. The CDR3 DNA is TGTGCCAGCAGTTTAATGGGCGGGGGGAATGAGCAGTTCTTC.

This chain connects TRBV20-1 to TRBJ2-7; no reliable D call. Looked up from germline, CDR1 is DFQATT and CDR2 is SNEGSKA (reference sequence). This CDR3 has 13 amino acids. Deletions cut 2 bases from V and 3 bases from J, with 11 bases between. The CDR3, as DNA: TGCAGTGCTAGACTGCCCAACTACTACGAGCAGTACTTC. This codes for CSARLPNYYEQYF.

This clonotype was detected a few times. This chain connects TRBV24-1 to TRBJ2-3; D perhaps matches TRBD1 (5 bases). The V end was cut by 1 base, the J end by 2 bases, with 6 bases between. CDR3 size: 14 residues. Germline V gene data show CDR1 as KGHDR and CDR2 as SFDVKD. The CDR3 sequence: CATSDFRDTDTQYF. CDR3 sequence (DNA): TGTGCCACCAGTGATTTCAGGGACACAGATACGCAGTATTTT.

The V and J genes are TRBV20-1 and TRBJ2-7, with 9 bases lining up with TRBD2. The CDR3 runs 13 residues. V lost 6 bases, J lost 5 bases, and 8 bases stayed unmatched. From germline, CDR1 is DFQATT and CDR2 SNEGSKA (reference sequence). The CDR3 protein is CSASRGLAHEQYF. The DNA for the CDR3 is TGCAGTGCCAGTCGGGGACTAGCTCACGAGCAGTACTTC.

V gene TRBV6-1 combines with J gene TRBJ2-7; D might be TRBD2 (7 bases). The germline V gene encodes CDR1 MNHNS and CDR2 SASEGT. This CDR3 has 15 amino acids. Trimming left V 5 bases short and J 3 bases short, with 17 bases between. In nucleotides, the CDR3 is TGTGCCAGCAGTCTGGGGGGGGCCTCCTTCTACGAGCAGTACTTC. Translation gives CASSLGGASFYEQYF.

V usage is TRBV20-1 and J usage is TRBJ1-6, with unresolved D. In germline, CDR1 is DFQATT, CDR2 SNEGSKA (reference sequence). The length of the CDR3 is 16 residues. With 3 bases removed from V and 0 bases from J, the gap between germline ends came to 12 bases. The CDR3 here is CSASDTLSSYNSPLHF. CDR3 bases: TGCAGTGCTAGCGACACCTTGAGCTCCTATAATTCACCCCTCCACTTT.

In its sample, this clonotype was seen a few times. The rearrangement links TRBV7-2 to TRBJ1-2, with a weak D call TRBD1 (6 bases). CDR3 size: 15 residues. CDR1 SGHTA and CDR2 FQGNSA come from the germline V gene. Deletions cut 5 bases from V and 4 bases from J, with 17 bases between. The CDR3 loop is CASSNDRWSVYGYTF. CDR3 DNA: TGTGCCAGCAGCAATGACAGGTGGTCAGTCTATGGCTACACCTTC.

J is TRBJ1-1 and V is TRBV5-1, with a weak D call TRBD1 (5 bases). The germline V gene has CDR1 SGHRS and CDR2 YFSETQ. This CDR3 is built from 13 residues. V was pared by 5 bases and J by 3 bases, with 11 bases between. The CDR3 protein is CASRWGRDTEAFF. CDR3 nucleotide sequence: TGCGCCAGCAGGTGGGGACGCGACACTGAAGCTTTCTTT.